A selection of T cell receptor beta chains follows, all from one sample in a study of cytomegalovirus exposure and HLA in healthy donors. Produced via immunoSEQ multiplex PCR; TCRdb's table is partial and in-frame only. The sample carries 130,000 or so clones, 77% recorded once. Sequencing input: PBMCs. The receptors here all came from a man aged 18-30 years in good health and CMV-seropositive. The CDR3 runs from the conserved cysteine through the conserved F or W. D genes are given only for firm matches. Only part of the rows carry a size: once, few, many, or a class if the clone is expanded.

j_call: TRBJ2-7; clone_size: -; d_call: -; v_call: TRBV25-1; cdr3_aa: CASSESGGPSYEQYF; cdr3_nt: TGTGCCAGCAGTGAGAGTGGGGGCCCTTCCTACGAGCAGTACTTC
j_call: TRBJ2-3; clone_size: -; d_call: -; v_call: TRBV2; cdr3_aa: CASRSRDTQYF; cdr3_nt: TGTGCCAGCAGGTCCAGAGATACGCAGTATTTT
j_call: TRBJ2-1; clone_size: -; d_call: -; v_call: TRBV27; cdr3_aa: CASSKLGISNEQFF; cdr3_nt: TGTGCCAGCAGTAAACTAGGTATTAGTAATGAGCAGTTCTTC
j_call: TRBJ2-7; clone_size: -; d_call: TRBD2; v_call: TRBV28; cdr3_aa: CASSWSGAKAYEQYF; cdr3_nt: TGTGCCAGCAGCTGGAGCGGGGCGAAGGCCTACGAGCAGTACTTC
j_call: TRBJ2-7; clone_size: -; d_call: -; v_call: TRBV27; cdr3_aa: CASSSLYEQYF; cdr3_nt: TGTGCCAGCAGTTCCCTCTACGAGCAGTACTTC
j_call: TRBJ2-3; clone_size: -; d_call: -; v_call: TRBV5-6; cdr3_aa: CASSLTSTDTQYF; cdr3_nt: TGTGCCAGCAGCTTGACTAGCACAGATACGCAGTATTTT
j_call: TRBJ1-5; clone_size: -; d_call: TRBD1; v_call: TRBV6-5; cdr3_aa: CASRTGTAVGQPQHF; cdr3_nt: TGTGCCAGCAGGACCGGGACAGCGGTCGGTCAGCCCCAGCATTTT
j_call: TRBJ1-1; clone_size: once; d_call: -; v_call: TRBV6-5; cdr3_aa: CASNTKFRVRTEAFF; cdr3_nt: TGTGCCAGCAATACTAAATTCAGGGTTAGGACTGAAGCTTTCTTT
j_call: TRBJ2-1; clone_size: -; d_call: -; v_call: TRBV5-1; cdr3_aa: CASRRFRGGNEQFF; cdr3_nt: TGCGCCAGCAGACGCTTCAGAGGAGGCAATGAGCAGTTCTTC
j_call: TRBJ2-1; clone_size: -; d_call: TRBD2; v_call: TRBV13; cdr3_aa: CASSPRGSSYNEQFF; cdr3_nt: TGTGCCAGCAGCCCGCGGGGGAGCTCCTACAATGAGCAGTTCTTC
j_call: TRBJ2-7; clone_size: -; d_call: TRBD2; v_call: TRBV2; cdr3_aa: CASTSLAGASYEQYF; cdr3_nt: TGTGCCAGCACGTCTCTAGCGGGGGCCTCCTACGAGCAGTACTTC
j_call: TRBJ2-1; clone_size: -; d_call: -; v_call: TRBV27; cdr3_aa: CASISSYNEQFF; cdr3_nt: TGTGCCAGCATCAGCTCCTACAATGAGCAGTTCTTC
j_call: TRBJ2-1; clone_size: -; d_call: TRBD2; v_call: TRBV30; cdr3_aa: CAWSVPIGGVRRQFF; cdr3_nt: TGTGCCTGGAGTGTACCTATTGGGGGGGTCCGAAGGCAGTTCTTC
j_call: TRBJ2-1; clone_size: -; d_call: TRBD1; v_call: TRBV5-1; cdr3_aa: CASSAGTGHNEQFF; cdr3_nt: TGCGCCAGCAGCGCCGGGACAGGGCACAATGAGCAGTTCTTC
j_call: TRBJ2-1; clone_size: few; d_call: -; v_call: TRBV10-3; cdr3_aa: CAISEDLSSYNEQFF; cdr3_nt: TGTGCCATCAGTGAGGATCTAAGCTCCTACAATGAGCAGTTCTTC
j_call: TRBJ2-7; clone_size: -; d_call: TRBD1; v_call: TRBV4-1; cdr3_aa: CASSQDWGQGIHEQYF; cdr3_nt: TGCGCCAGCAGCCAAGATTGGGGACAGGGAATCCACGAGCAGTACTTC
j_call: TRBJ2-7; clone_size: -; d_call: TRBD1; v_call: TRBV5-4; cdr3_aa: CASSSGTGGVWQYF; cdr3_nt: TGTGCCAGCAGCTCTGGGACAGGGGGCGTATGGCAGTACTTC
j_call: TRBJ1-5; clone_size: -; d_call: -; v_call: TRBV9; cdr3_aa: CASSVATGQPQHF; cdr3_nt: TGTGCCAGCAGCGTAGCTACGGGTCAGCCCCAGCATTTT
j_call: TRBJ1-1; clone_size: -; d_call: TRBD1; v_call: TRBV7-3; cdr3_aa: CASSFGQGEEAFF; cdr3_nt: TGTGCCAGCAGCTTCGGACAGGGGGAGGAAGCTTTCTTT
j_call: TRBJ1-5; clone_size: -; d_call: -; v_call: TRBV6-6; cdr3_aa: CASSYSDSQPQHF; cdr3_nt: TGTGCCAGCAGTTACTCTGACTCTCAGCCCCAGCATTTT
j_call: TRBJ2-7; clone_size: -; d_call: -; v_call: TRBV7-6; cdr3_aa: CASSLGADSYEQYF; cdr3_nt: TGTGCCAGCAGCTTAGGGGCCGACTCCTACGAGCAGTACTTC
j_call: TRBJ1-2; clone_size: -; d_call: TRBD1; v_call: TRBV6-1; cdr3_aa: CASSEAGTGSRYTF; cdr3_nt: TGTGCCAGCAGTGAAGCGGGGACAGGTAGTCGCTACACCTTC
j_call: TRBJ1-6; clone_size: -; d_call: -; v_call: TRBV5-1; cdr3_aa: CASSLIVDNSPLHF; cdr3_nt: TGCGCCAGCAGCTTGATTGTCGATAATTCACCCCTCCACTTT
j_call: TRBJ2-6; clone_size: -; d_call: TRBD1; v_call: TRBV11-2; cdr3_aa: CATFGRDRSSGANVLTF; cdr3_nt: TGTGCCACCTTTGGCCGGGACAGGAGCTCTGGGGCCAACGTCCTGACTTTC
j_call: TRBJ1-2; clone_size: -; d_call: TRBD1; v_call: TRBV5-6; cdr3_aa: CASSYGQGAYGYTF; cdr3_nt: TGTGCCAGCAGCTACGGACAGGGGGCCTATGGCTACACCTTC
j_call: TRBJ2-2; clone_size: few; d_call: TRBD1; v_call: TRBV30; cdr3_aa: CAWNSVDRGFEDTGELFF; cdr3_nt: TGTGCCTGGAATTCCGTCGACAGGGGTTTTGAGGACACCGGGGAGCTGTTTTTT
j_call: TRBJ1-1; clone_size: -; d_call: TRBD1; v_call: TRBV5-1; cdr3_aa: CASSLITGGLMNTEAFF; cdr3_nt: TGCGCCAGCAGCTTAATAACAGGGGGTCTTATGAACACTGAAGCTTTCTTT
j_call: TRBJ1-1; clone_size: -; d_call: -; v_call: TRBV29-1; cdr3_aa: CSVDSGTEAFF; cdr3_nt: TGCAGCGTTGATTCCGGCACTGAAGCTTTCTTT
j_call: TRBJ1-2; clone_size: -; d_call: -; v_call: TRBV2; cdr3_aa: CASSVVRSSDGYTF; cdr3_nt: TGTGCCAGCAGTGTAGTCAGGAGTAGCGATGGCTACACCTTC
j_call: TRBJ2-7; clone_size: -; d_call: -; v_call: TRBV6-5; cdr3_aa: CASSVDPQGYEQYF; cdr3_nt: TGTGCCAGCAGTGTGGACCCTCAGGGGTACGAGCAGTACTTC
j_call: TRBJ1-3; clone_size: -; d_call: -; v_call: TRBV30; cdr3_aa: CAGRGSGNTIYF; cdr3_nt: TGTGCCGGCCGGGGATCTGGAAACACCATATATTTT
j_call: TRBJ2-7; clone_size: -; d_call: -; v_call: TRBV10-3; cdr3_aa: CAISEPGHQYF; cdr3_nt: TGTGCCATCAGTGAGCCGGGACACCAGTACTTC
j_call: TRBJ2-3; clone_size: few; d_call: -; v_call: TRBV7-3; cdr3_aa: CASSPSAGSTDTQYF; cdr3_nt: TGTGCCAGCAGCCCCTCGGCGGGGAGCACAGATACGCAGTATTTT
j_call: TRBJ1-1; clone_size: once; d_call: -; v_call: TRBV28; cdr3_aa: CASRPGGGSRTEAFF; cdr3_nt: TGTGCCAGCAGGCCCGGGGGGGGTAGTAGGACTGAAGCTTTCTTT
j_call: TRBJ1-1; clone_size: -; d_call: TRBD1; v_call: TRBV29-1; cdr3_aa: CSVEDYGTGTNKLNTEAFF; cdr3_nt: TGCAGCGTTGAAGATTATGGGACAGGGACAAATAAATTGAACACTGAAGCTTTCTTT
j_call: TRBJ2-1; clone_size: -; d_call: -; v_call: TRBV6-6; cdr3_aa: CASSFGGTYNEQFF; cdr3_nt: TGTGCCAGCAGTTTTGGTGGCACCTACAATGAGCAGTTCTTC
j_call: TRBJ2-6; clone_size: -; d_call: TRBD1; v_call: TRBV27; cdr3_aa: CASRPDRAYSGANGLTF; cdr3_nt: TGTGCCAGCAGGCCGGACAGGGCTTACTCTGGGGCCAACGGCCTGACTTTC
j_call: TRBJ2-3; clone_size: -; d_call: TRBD2; v_call: TRBV13; cdr3_aa: CASSFRGAGGSTDTQYF; cdr3_nt: TGTGCCAGCAGCTTCCGAGGAGCGGGGGGGAGCACAGATACGCAGTATTTT
j_call: TRBJ2-3; clone_size: once; d_call: TRBD2; v_call: TRBV29-1; cdr3_aa: CSVDYTSEPTDTQYF; cdr3_nt: TGCAGCGTTGATTATACTAGCGAACCCACAGATACGCAGTATTTT
j_call: TRBJ1-2; clone_size: -; d_call: -; v_call: TRBV10-3; cdr3_aa: CAISEIATDGYTF; cdr3_nt: TGTGCCATCAGTGAGATAGCGACTGATGGCTACACCTTC
j_call: TRBJ1-1; clone_size: -; d_call: TRBD1; v_call: TRBV7-9; cdr3_aa: CASSNRGLITEAFF; cdr3_nt: TGTGCCAGCAGCAACAGGGGGCTGATCACTGAAGCTTTCTTT